This T cell receptor beta chain was sequenced in a study of cytomegalovirus exposure and HLA in healthy donors. This CDR3 contains 15 residues. Per the germline V gene, CDR1 is SGHTS and CDR2 is YDEGEE. Deletions cut 2 bases from V and 6 bases from J, with 16 bases between. Data came from immunoSEQ multiplex PCR; TCRdb stores just in-frame clones and leaves some out. The sample has over 55,000 clones; around 90% are singletons. Concerning this clone: What it recognizes is unknown.

General observations from the study: Three chains tied to CMV proved CMV antigen-specific in vitro. Among TCR beta chains, those listed as cytomegalovirus-associated numbered approximately 150. Reports indicated that the classifier achieved high specificity and sensitivity in diagnosing cytomegalovirus status. According to a subsequent analysis, TCR clusters identified in the first cohort showed a tendency to co-occur across the approximately 120 validation repertoires.

Sequenced input: PBMCs. This sequence joins TRBV5-8 and TRBJ2-3; D possibly corresponds to TRBD2 (5 bases). The sequence came from a man aged 18 to 29 in good health and CMV-seronegative. CDR3: CASSFSSVYYDTQYF. For the CDR3, the DNA is TGTGCCAGCAGCTTTAGTAGCGTGTATTACGATACGCAGTATTTT.